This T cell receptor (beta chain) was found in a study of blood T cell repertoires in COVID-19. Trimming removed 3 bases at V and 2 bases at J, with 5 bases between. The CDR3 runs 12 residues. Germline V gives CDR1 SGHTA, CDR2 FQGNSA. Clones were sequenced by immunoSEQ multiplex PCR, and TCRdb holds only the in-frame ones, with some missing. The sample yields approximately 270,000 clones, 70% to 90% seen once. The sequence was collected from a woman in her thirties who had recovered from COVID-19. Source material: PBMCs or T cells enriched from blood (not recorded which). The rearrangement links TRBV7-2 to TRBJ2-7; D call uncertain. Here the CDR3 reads CASSLGTYEQYF. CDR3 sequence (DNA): TGTGCCAGCAGCTTGGGCACCTACGAGCAGTACTTC.